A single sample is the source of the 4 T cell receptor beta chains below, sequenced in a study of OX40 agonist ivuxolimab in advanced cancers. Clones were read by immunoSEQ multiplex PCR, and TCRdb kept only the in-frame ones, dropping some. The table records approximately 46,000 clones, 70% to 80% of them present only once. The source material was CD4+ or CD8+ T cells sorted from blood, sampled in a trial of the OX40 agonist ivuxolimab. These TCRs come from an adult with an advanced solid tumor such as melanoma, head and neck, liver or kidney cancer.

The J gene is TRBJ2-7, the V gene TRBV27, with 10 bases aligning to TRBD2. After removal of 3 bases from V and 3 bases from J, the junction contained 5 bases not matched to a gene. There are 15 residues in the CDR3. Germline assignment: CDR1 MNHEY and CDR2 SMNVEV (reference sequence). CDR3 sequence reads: CASSFVGLALYEQYF. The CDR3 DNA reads TGTGCCAGCAGTTTTGTGGGACTAGCGCTCTACGAGCAGTACTTC.

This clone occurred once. CDR3 loop: CASSLADQETQYF. The CDR3 nucleotides read TGTGCCAGCAGTCTAGCGGATCAAGAGACCCAGTACTTC. The chain uses TRBV6-1 and TRBJ2-5; 7 nucleotides match TRBD2. This CDR3 has 13 residues. From germline, CDR1 is MNHNS and CDR2 SASEGT. The V segment lost 5 bases and the J segment 2 bases; nucleotides outside the gene matches: 2.

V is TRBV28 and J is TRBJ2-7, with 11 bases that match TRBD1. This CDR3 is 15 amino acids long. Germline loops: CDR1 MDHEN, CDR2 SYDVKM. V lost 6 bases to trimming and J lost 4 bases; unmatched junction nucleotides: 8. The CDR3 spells CASSSSGTGGYEQYF. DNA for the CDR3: TGTGCCAGCAGCTCATCCGGGACAGGGGGTTACGAGCAGTACTTC.

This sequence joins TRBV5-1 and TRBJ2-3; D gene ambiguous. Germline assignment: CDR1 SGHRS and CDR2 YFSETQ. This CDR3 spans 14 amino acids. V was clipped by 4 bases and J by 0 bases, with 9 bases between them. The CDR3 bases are TGCGCCAGCAGCCGTCGGAGCAGCACAGATACGCAGTATTTT. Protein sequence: CASSRRSSTDTQYF.